The next 21 T cell receptor beta chains were all read from a single sample in a study of T cell repertoires in cytomegalovirus infection. Via MiXCR, TCRdb re-called the reads, giving one row per CDR3 protein. Of about 160,000 distinct CDR3 sequences listed, less than 25% are singletons. Their antigens are not known. The sample was CD8+ T cells from cultured PBMCs, taken from culture after CMV antigen stimulation. The receptors come from a human donor in good health (CMV status not recorded). Some clones in this sample may be carry-over from other donors' samples.

This clonotype has a handful of counts. The V gene is TRBV2, the J gene TRBJ1-3; maybe TRBD1 (6 bases). CDR1 SNHLY and CDR2 FYNNEI come from the germline V gene. The CDR3 runs 14 residues. V was clipped by 11 bases and J by 0 bases, with 14 bases between them. Here the CDR3 DNA reads TGTGCCGCGGGGGCATGGGGCTCTGGAAACACCATATATTTT. Its protein product is CAAGAWGSGNTIYF.

This clonotype came up once. This chain joins TRBV6-2 or TRBV6-3 and TRBJ2-1; D possibly corresponds to TRBD1 (5 bases). The CDR3 covers 14 residues. Per the germline V gene, CDR1 is MNHEY and CDR2 is SVGEGT. Trimming stripped 8 bases from V and 8 bases from J, with 19 bases between. The chain's CDR3 is CASHGIFRVDEQFF. DNA for the CDR3: TGTGCCAGCCACGGTATTTTCAGGGTCGATGAGCAGTTCTTC.

Points on this clonotype: One end of the junction does not line up with germline, which may come from a read error. The J gene is TRBJ1-1, the V gene TRBV6-5; 8 nucleotides match TRBD1. The V gene's germline CDR1 is MNHEY and CDR2 SVGAGI. This CDR3 spans 14 amino acids. The CDR3 here is CARSPQGADTEAFF. The CDR3, as DNA: TGTGCCCGCAGTCCCCAGGGGGCGGACACTGAAGCTTTCTTT.

The chain couples TRBV12-3 or TRBV12-4 to TRBJ1-1; 8 bases line up with TRBD1. This CDR3 has 13 residues. V shed 6 bases and J 12 bases; nucleotides not matched to a gene: 12. The CDR3 nucleotides are TGTGCCAGCAGGTCACCGGGACAGGATTTCACTTTCTTT. Translated: CASRSPGQDFTFF.

This clonotype has only a few counts. This rearrangement joins TRBV7-6 to TRBJ2-3, with a possible D match to TRBD1 (5 bases). Trimming shortened V by 7 bases and J by 5 bases, and 16 bases separated the two germline ends. Per germline, CDR1 SGHVS and CDR2 FNYEAQ. The CDR3 runs to 14 residues. CDR3 sequence reads: CASNFQGGVDTQYF. CDR3 nucleotides: TGTGCCAGCAACTTCCAGGGTGGAGTAGATACGCAGTATTTT.

The rearrangement links TRBV12-3 or TRBV12-4 to TRBJ2-1, with D hard to call. The CDR3 is 13 residues long. V dropped 3 bases and J dropped 3 bases, with 6 bases sitting between them. The CDR3 DNA reads TGTGCCAGCAGTTTTCCCGGCTACAATGAGCAGTTCTTC. Amino acids: CASSFPGYNEQFF.

A few counts support this clonotype. This sequence joins TRBV12-3 or TRBV12-4 and TRBJ1-1; maybe TRBD1 (5 bases). Trimming shortened V by 2 bases and J by 6 bases, and 16 bases separated the two germline ends. The CDR3 covers 15 residues. CDR3 sequence reads: CASSLNLGQRSEAFF. Written as DNA, the CDR3 is TGTGCCAGCAGTTTAAACCTGGGGCAAAGGTCTGAAGCTTTCTTT.

This chain uses TRBV5-1 with TRBJ1-2; a weak D match, TRBD1 (5 bases). V was shortened by 4 bases and J by 4 bases, with 8 bases between the two germline ends. The CDR3 loop spans 12 amino acids. CDR1 SGHRS and CDR2 YFSETQ come from the germline V gene. As DNA, the CDR3 is TGCGCCAGCAGCGCGGACACCTATGGCTACACCTTC. As protein: CASSADTYGYTF. Full variable domain (remainder filled in from reference TRBV5-1 and TRBJ1-2): KAGVTQTPRYLIKTRGQQVTLSCSPISGHRSVSWYQQTPGQGLQFLFEYFSETQRNKGNFPGRFSGRQFSNSRSEMNVSTLELGDSALYLCASSADTYGYTFGSGTRLTVV.

The chain carries TRBV10-2 and TRBJ1-5; 7 positions match TRBD1. Losses at the gene ends were 5 bases for V and 0 bases for J; bases not matched to a gene: 4. Germline lookup yields CDR1 WSHSY and CDR2 SAAADI. The CDR3 consists of 15 residues. CDR3 sequence (DNA): TGCGCCAGCAGTTGGACAGGAGATAGCAATCAGCCCCAGCATTTT. Residues: CASSWTGDSNQPQHF.

The rearrangement links TRBV6-5 to TRBJ2-7; TRBD1 matches at 7 bases. CDR1 MNHEY and CDR2 SVGAGI come from the germline V gene. Trimming at V came to 6 bases and at J to 3 bases, leaving 5 bases not matched to a gene. This CDR3 has 13 residues. DNA for the CDR3: TGTGCCAGCAGAGGGACAGAAGACTACGAGCAGTACTTC. Its protein is CASRGTEDYEQYF.

The V call is TRBV20-1, the J call TRBJ2-3, with 10 nucleotides matching TRBD2. The germline V gene encodes CDR1 DFQATT and CDR2 SNEGSKA (reference sequence). The CDR3 is made up of 15 amino acids. The trim removed 5 bases at V and 5 bases at J, leaving 10 bases unmatched. CDR3 bases: TGCAGTGCTGACTTTAGCGGGGGGATCAGAGATACGCAGTATTTT. This encodes CSADFSGGIRDTQYF.

The rearrangement joins TRBV12-3 or TRBV12-4 to TRBJ1-5; D is possibly TRBD1 (5 bases). The ends were cut back, 7 bases at V and 2 bases at J, with 9 bases in the middle. The CDR3 covers 13 residues. The CDR3 protein is CASTLTGNQPQHF. DNA for the CDR3: TGTGCCAGCACTCTGACAGGCAATCAGCCCCAGCATTTT.

This clonotype is categorized as medium-sized. V gene TRBV7-2 combines with J gene TRBJ2-7; either TRBD1 or TRBD2 may supply D (5 bases each). The CDR3 is 13 amino acids. Trimming shortened V by 6 bases and J by 3 bases, and 12 bases separated the two germline ends. CDR1 is SGHTA, CDR2 FQGNSA, per germline. The CDR3 protein is CASRPRDRYEQYF. In nucleotides, the CDR3 is TGTGCCAGCAGGCCGAGGGACCGCTACGAGCAGTACTTC.

This chain links TRBV6-2 or TRBV6-3 with TRBJ2-7, with 10 bases fitting TRBD2. This CDR3 has 18 residues. In germline, CDR1 is MNHEY, CDR2 SVGEGT. Trimming took 5 bases from V and 5 from J; bases not matched to a gene: 18. The chain's CDR3 is CASSLEVAGGRLPNEQYF. The CDR3 nucleotides are TGTGCCAGCAGTCTCGAAGTAGCGGGGGGTCGTCTCCCTAACGAGCAGTACTTC.

V and J are TRBV10-3 and TRBJ1-1, with D perhaps TRBD1 (5 bases). Germline V CDR1 and CDR2: ENHRY, SYGVKD. The V and J ends lost 3 bases and 6 bases respectively, with 8 bases between them. The CDR3 is made up of 12 amino acids. The CDR3 loop reads CAISDRVSEAFF. The CDR3 DNA follows: TGTGCCATCAGTGACAGGGTTTCTGAAGCTTTCTTT.

In its sample, this clonotype was seen a few times. This chain connects TRBV7-9 to TRBJ2-7, with D possibly matching TRBD1 (6 bases). The germline CDR1 and CDR2 sequences are SEHNR and FQNEAQ (reference sequence). This CDR3 is built from 16 residues. The V end was cut by 5 bases, the J end by 1 base, with 18 bases between. CDR3 region: CASSAYPGHGSYEQYF. The CDR3 DNA reads as TGTGCCAGCAGCGCCTACCCGGGACATGGGTCCTACGAGCAGTACTTC.

V is TRBV4-3 and J is TRBJ1-5; no definite D call. Trimming cost V 2 bases and J 0 bases, with 8 bases left between them. From germline, CDR1 is LGHNA and CDR2 YSLEER. This CDR3 spans 15 amino acids. Here the CDR3 DNA reads TGCGCCAGCAGCCAAAACGGATATAGCAATCAGCCCCAGCATTTT. Protein product: CASSQNGYSNQPQHF.

The V gene is TRBV11-2, the J gene TRBJ1-1; 7 positions match TRBD1. This CDR3 spans 13 amino acids. From germline, CDR1 is SGHAT and CDR2 FQNNGV. V gave up 7 bases and J gave up 2 bases; unmatched junction bases: 4. CDR3 DNA: TGTGCCAGCACCTGGACAGGAAACACTGAAGCTTTCTTT. Its translation: CASTWTGNTEAFF.

In its sample, this clonotype is medium-sized. This sequence joins TRBV11-2 and TRBJ2-7; D might be TRBD1 (6 bases). The CDR3 is made up of 17 amino acids. The germline CDR1 and CDR2 sequences are SGHAT and FQNNGV. The V end lost 5 bases, the J end lost 2 bases, and 22 bases lay between the germline ends. The CDR3 nucleotides read TGTGCCAGCAGCGTGAGCTTGAGTGACAGGAATCCCTACGAGCAGTACTTC. It is translated as CASSVSLSDRNPYEQYF.

In this sample, this clonotype turned up a few times. The chain has TRBV7-2 and TRBJ2-1, with D possibly being TRBD1 or TRBD2 (5 bases each). Looked up from germline, CDR1 is SGHTA and CDR2 is FQGNSA. The V gene lost 7 bases and the J gene lost 2 bases, with 24 bases spanning the gap. The CDR3 runs to 18 residues. For the CDR3, the DNA is TGTGCCAGCACCCTCCTGCCCCCGGGGACGGATACCTACAATGAGCAGTTCTTC. This sequence encodes CASTLLPPGTDTYNEQFF. The full variable domain, its missing parts supplied by reference TRBV7-2 and TRBJ2-1, is GAGVSQSPSNKVTEKGKDVELRCDPISGHTALYWYRQSLGQGLEFLIYFQGNSAPDKSGLPSDRFSAERTGGSVSTLTIQRTQQEDSAVYLCASTLLPPGTDTYNEQFFGPGTRLTVL.

As to this clonotype: An end of the junction does not agree with germline; a read error may underlie this. Written as DNA, the CDR3 is TGTGTCAGCAGCGGGACCGTCTTCGATTCACCCCTCCACTTT. This translates into CVSSGTVFDSPLHF. This sequence joins TRBV7-9 and TRBJ1-6; maybe TRBD1 (5 bases). This CDR3 has 14 residues. CDR1 and CDR2 (germline): SEHNR, FQNEAQ (reference sequence).